This TCR beta chain was captured by sequencing in a study of cytomegalovirus exposure and HLA in healthy donors. The primer mix had 60 Vbeta and 13 Jbeta primers. Sequencing used immunoSEQ multiplex PCR; TCRdb keeps in-frame clones, though not all of them. The sample records around 150,000 clones, less than 80% being singletons. This clone was seen a handful of times. The TCR comes from a man between 40 and 49 years old in good health and CMV-seropositive. Sample: PBMCs.

The CDR3 DNA sequence: TGCGCCAGCCGACCCGGACTATTCCCCGACGAGCAGTACTTC. It translates to CASRPGLFPDEQYF. This chain joins TRBV5-1 and TRBJ2-7; D possibly corresponds to TRBD2 (6 bases). CDR1 and CDR2 (germline): SGHRS, YFSETQ. The CDR3 spans 14 residues. With 7 bases removed from V and 5 bases from J, the gap between germline ends came to 19 bases.